This entry concerns a single TCR beta chain. The antigen is unknown. TCRdb keeps only in-frame clones here, not all; method: immunoSEQ multiplex PCR. The sample holds under 200,000 clones, roughly 91% seen once. This sample was included in a study of cytomegalovirus exposure and HLA in healthy donors. The V and J ends lost 4 bases and 8 bases respectively, with 11 bases between them. The CDR3 runs 12 residues. Per germline, CDR1 SNHLY and CDR2 FYNNEI. Broader study findings: Clusters of TCRs from the first cohort tended to co-occur in the roughly 120 validation repertoires (as a later analysis found). The study flagged roughly 160 TCR beta chains as cytomegalovirus-associated. Three chains tied to CMV proved CMV antigen-specific in vitro.

This clonotype originated in a man younger than 35 in good health and CMV-seropositive. The chain links TRBV2 to TRBJ1-1, with D hard to call. The specimen sequenced was PBMCs. The CDR3 region has the DNA TGTGCCAGCAGTGTGGGCTCGTTGGAAGCTTTCTTT. It yields the protein CASSVGSLEAFF.